Here is one TCR beta chain with its context. Its antigen is unknown. Base qualities are not at hand, and no much larger clone is one base apart. PBMCs were isolated by Ficoll-Paque density gradient centrifugation. Sequencer: Illumina NovaSeq 6000. TCRalpha and TCRbeta cDNA libraries were constructed by 5'RACE with constant-segment primers, with sample barcodes and unique molecular identifiers being introduced. Trizol reagent was used to extract RNA from every sample. The libraries were amplified in two PCR steps, and the second step added a second sample barcode and Illumina TruSeq adapters. The libraries were sequenced on an Illumina NovaSeq using 2 x 150 bp paired-end reads. The study's own analysis went as follows. With migec v1.2.7, reads were demultiplexed and then collapsed into UMI-guided consensus sequences. Using mixcr v2.1.11, the UMI consensuses were aligned to TRA and TRB V and J templates and assembled into clonotypes. Clonotypes were classified as expanded or contracted when called significant by both edgeR and NoisET, with noise models trained on biological replicates. edgeR calls used a false discovery rate-adjusted p below 0.01 and a log2 fold-change threshold of 1. As an exploratory analysis of dynamics, max-normalized trajectories of the 1000 most abundant clonotypes were examined with PCA combined with hierarchical clustering. Each responding clone was given a CD4 or CD8 phenotype based on the CD4+ and CD8+ repertoires, which had been sequenced separately. The public sequencing data were trimmed at Q25 with fastp and processed into clonotypes with MiXCR by TCRdb, which kept only in-frame beta chains. Each entry merges the rows of one CDR3 protein and shows their most common DNA and genes. TCRdb's processing, not the authors' own work, is the source of the V and J calls. For this sample the table gives roughly 200,000 distinct CDR3 sequences, of which approximately 20% were detected only once. The ten biggest clones cover 2.4% of the sample.

This specimen belongs to a study of T-cell memory formation after mild COVID-19 (dated by TCRdb to about 2021). For context, the study as a whole: TCR sequence clusters from the two donors were found to be largely donor specific. Two young, previously healthy adult volunteers made up the cohort, one male and one female. T-cell clones expanding and contracting after mild COVID-19 in a couple of donors were tracked by longitudinal TCRalpha and TCRbeta repertoire sequencing. The paper as a whole reports these results and caveats: Contracting CD4+ clones turned up mainly in the CM and EM memory subsets, whereas EMRA was where CD8+ clones were enriched. The detection of some responding clones in pre-infection memory suggests that pre-existing cross-reactive memory T cells joined the SARS-CoV-2 response. Whether the second-wave clones peaking on day 37 were SARS-CoV-2 specific was not confirmed. Balanced CD4/CD8 phenotypes were observed for clones contracting from day 15 to 85, whereas a bias towards CD4+ was observed for a second wave of clones expanding from day 15 to 37. The study included only a couple of mild cases, and larger cohorts that include severe cases with pre-infection samples were judged to be necessary.

The sample was PBMCs or a T cell subset sorted from them (not recorded which). The clonotype originates from an adult woman who had mild COVID-19 (a few samples of this study predate the infection). The sample titles of this study are shuffled in the database, so cell type and time point are left out; the donor was told from shared clones.

For the CDR3, the sequence is CSVLPGLATDTQYF. The nucleotide sequence is TGCAGCGTCCTACCGGGACTAGCAACAGATACGCAGTATTTT. The chain uses TRBV29-1 and TRBJ2-3; 9 bases in the junction line up with TRBD2. After removal of 6 bases from V and 3 bases from J, the junction retains 7 bases not matched to a gene. As encoded in the germline V gene, CDR1 is SQVTM while CDR2 is ANQGSEA. From cysteine to phenylalanine, the CDR3 is 14 amino acids long. Of all the DNA, just the CDR3 is kept, 42 bases in frame from base 1.